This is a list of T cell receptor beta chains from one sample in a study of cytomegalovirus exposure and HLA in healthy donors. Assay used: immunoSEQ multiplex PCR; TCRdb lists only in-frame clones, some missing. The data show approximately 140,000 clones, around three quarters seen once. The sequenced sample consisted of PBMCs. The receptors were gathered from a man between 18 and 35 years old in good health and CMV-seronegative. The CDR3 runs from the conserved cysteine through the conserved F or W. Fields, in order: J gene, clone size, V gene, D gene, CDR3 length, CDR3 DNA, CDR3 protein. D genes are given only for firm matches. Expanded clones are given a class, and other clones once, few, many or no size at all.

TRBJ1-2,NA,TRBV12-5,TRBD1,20,TGTGCTAGTGGCGGAGGCCCCACGCCGGGACAGGGGGCATCTAACTATGGCTACACCTTC,CASGGGPTPGQGASNYGYTF
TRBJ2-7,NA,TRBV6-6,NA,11,TGTGCCAGCAGAGCTTCCTACGAGCAGTACTTC,CASRASYEQYF
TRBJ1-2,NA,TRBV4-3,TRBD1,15,TGCGCCAGCAGCCAAGGAGGCAGGGGGCGCGGTGGCTACACCTTC,CASSQGGRGRGGYTF
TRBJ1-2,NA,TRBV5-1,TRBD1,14,TGCGCCAGCAGCTGGGGACAGTCGAACTATGGCTACACCTTC,CASSWGQSNYGYTF
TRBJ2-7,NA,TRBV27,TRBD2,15,TGTGCCAGCAGTGCCGAGCCGGGACTAGTGGGGCGTCGGTACTTC,CASSAEPGLVGRRYF
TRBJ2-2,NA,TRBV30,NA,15,TGTGCCTGGAGTCCCGCGAGGGGGGGCTCAGGGGAGCTGTTTTTT,CAWSPARGGSGELFF
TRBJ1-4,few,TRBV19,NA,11,TGTGCCAGTAGGTCTAGGGAAAAACTGTTTTTT,CASRSREKLFF
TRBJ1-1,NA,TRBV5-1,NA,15,TGCGCCTCCGGGGGGGACACTACCTGGAACACTGAAGCTTTCTTT,CASGGDTTWNTEAFF
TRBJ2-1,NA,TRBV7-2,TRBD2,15,TGTGCCAGCAGCCAAGACGGGGGGGCCTACAATGAGCAGTTCTTC,CASSQDGGAYNEQFF
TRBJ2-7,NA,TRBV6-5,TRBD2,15,TGTGCCAGCAGTTCCTTAGCGGGGGGATCCTACGAGCAGTACTTC,CASSSLAGGSYEQYF
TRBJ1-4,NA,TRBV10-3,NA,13,TGTGCCATCAGATCCCGGGAAAATGAAAAACTGTTTTTT,CAIRSRENEKLFF
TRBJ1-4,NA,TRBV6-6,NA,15,TGTGCCAGCAGTAACAGACAAGCAACTAATGAAAAACTGTTTTTT,CASSNRQATNEKLFF
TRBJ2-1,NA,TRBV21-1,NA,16,TGTGCCAGCAGCAAGGGCGACAGGGGAATCCACAATGAGCAGTTCTTC,CASSKGDRGIHNEQFF
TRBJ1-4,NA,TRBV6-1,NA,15,TGTGCCAGCAGTGAGGGGACTCTTTGGGGTGAAAAACTGTTTTTT,CASSEGTLWGEKLFF
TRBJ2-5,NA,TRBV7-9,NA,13,TGTTCCAGCAGCTTGCCCAGCGACCGGACCCAGTACTTC,CSSSLPSDRTQYF
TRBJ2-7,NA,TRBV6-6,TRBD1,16,TGTGCCAGCAGCCAACAGGGGGTCGACCCTTCCTACGAGCAGTACTTC,CASSQQGVDPSYEQYF
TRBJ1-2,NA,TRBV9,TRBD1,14,TGTGCCAGCAGCGGGACAGGGGTCCCCTATGGCTACACCTTC,CASSGTGVPYGYTF
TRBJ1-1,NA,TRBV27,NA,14,TGTGCCAGCAGTTCGACTGACCTGAACACTGAAGCTTTCTTT,CASSSTDLNTEAFF
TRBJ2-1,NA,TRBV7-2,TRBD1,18,TGTGCCAGCAGCTTCCACCGTCCGGACAGGGTAGTCTACAATGAGCAGTTCTTC,CASSFHRPDRVVYNEQFF
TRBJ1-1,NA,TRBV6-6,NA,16,TGTGCCAGCAGTTACTCGCAAGGGCCGGAGGCTTCCGAAGCTTTCTTT,CASSYSQGPEASEAFF
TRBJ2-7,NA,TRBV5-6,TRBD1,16,TGTGCCAGCAGCTTGGTGGGGGACAGGGGGAGGTACGAGCAGTACTTC,CASSLVGDRGRYEQYF
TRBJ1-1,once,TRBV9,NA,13,TGTGCCAGCAGCGTAGGGAGGGGCACTGAAGCTTTCTTT,CASSVGRGTEAFF
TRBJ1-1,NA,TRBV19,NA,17,TGTGCCAGTAGTATAGTGGCACCTGGGGGGTTTGTCACTGAAGCTTTCTTT,CASSIVAPGGFVTEAFF
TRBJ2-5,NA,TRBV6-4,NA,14,TGTGCCAGCAGTGAGGAAGGGGACCAAGAGACCCAGTACTTC,CASSEEGDQETQYF
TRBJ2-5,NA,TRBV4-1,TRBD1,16,TGCGCCAGCAGCCAAGACCACAGGGGTAGGGGGGAGACCCAGTACTTC,CASSQDHRGRGETQYF
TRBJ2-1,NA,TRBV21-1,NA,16,TGTGCCAGCAGCAAACTCGGCAGGGGAACCTACAATGAGCAGTTCTTC,CASSKLGRGTYNEQFF
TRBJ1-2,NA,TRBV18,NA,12,TGTGCCAGCTCACCAGTCGGGGATGGCTACACCTTC,CASSPVGDGYTF
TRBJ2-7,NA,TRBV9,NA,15,TGTGCCAGCAGCGTAGGGGCCCGGACTTCCTACGAGCAGTACTTC,CASSVGARTSYEQYF
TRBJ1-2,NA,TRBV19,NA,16,TGTGCCAGTAGTATAGATCACCCCAGGGACACATATGGCTACACCTTC,CASSIDHPRDTYGYTF
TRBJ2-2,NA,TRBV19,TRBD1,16,TGTGCCAGTACTCCGACAGGGGGGCGGCCCACCGGGGAGCTGTTTTTT,CASTPTGGRPTGELFF
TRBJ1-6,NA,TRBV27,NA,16,TGTGCCAGTAAGGGGTTCAGGGAAGGAGATAATTCACCCCTCCACTTT,CASKGFREGDNSPLHF
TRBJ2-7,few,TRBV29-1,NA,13,TGCAGCGTACGGGACACCCTCTCCTACGAGCAGTACTTC,CSVRDTLSYEQYF
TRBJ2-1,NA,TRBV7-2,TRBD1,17,TGTGCCAGCAGCTTAGTAGGGACAGGGGGTAGTTTCGGTGAGCAGTTCTTC,CASSLVGTGGSFGEQFF
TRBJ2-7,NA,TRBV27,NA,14,TGTGCCAGCAGTCCCCACCACGGTCCCTACGAGCAGTACTTC,CASSPHHGPYEQYF
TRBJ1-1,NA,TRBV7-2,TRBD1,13,TGTGCCAGCAGCTTGGGACAGGGTATGGAAGCTTTCTTT,CASSLGQGMEAFF
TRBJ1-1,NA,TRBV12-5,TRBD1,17,TGTGCTAGTGGTTTGGGTAGGCCAGGGGGGTTCGACACTGAAGCTTTCTTT,CASGLGRPGGFDTEAFF
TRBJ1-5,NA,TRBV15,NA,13,TGTGCCACCAGCAGTACAGTCAATCAGCCCCAGCATTTT,CATSSTVNQPQHF
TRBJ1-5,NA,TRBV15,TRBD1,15,TGTGCCACCAGCAGTTACAGGGGCGGGGATCAGCCCCAGCATTTT,CATSSYRGGDQPQHF
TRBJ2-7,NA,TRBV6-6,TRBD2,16,TGTGCCAGCAGTTACTCGATAGGCGGGGGGGCCTACGAGCAGTACTTC,CASSYSIGGGAYEQYF
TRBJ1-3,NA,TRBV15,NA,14,TGTGCCACCAGCAGCGTGAGCTCTGGAAACACCATATATTTT,CATSSVSSGNTIYF
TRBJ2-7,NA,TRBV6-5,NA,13,TGTGCCAGCAGTAAGCCAGGATCCTACGAGCAGTACTTC,CASSKPGSYEQYF
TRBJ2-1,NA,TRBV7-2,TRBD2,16,TGTGCCAGCAGCGTATGGGGGACTAGCGGGGTTGGTGAGCAGTTCTTC,CASSVWGTSGVGEQFF
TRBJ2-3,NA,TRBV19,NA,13,TGTGCCAGTAGTAGCAGGGACAAAGATACGCAGTATTTT,CASSSRDKDTQYF
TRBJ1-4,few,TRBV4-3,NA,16,TGCGCCAGCAGACGAGACGCGGGTGCAACTAATGAAAAACTGTTTTTT,CASRRDAGATNEKLFF
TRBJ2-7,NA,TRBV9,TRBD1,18,TGTGCCGGACGAGATCGGGACAGGGGCAGTTACAATTCGTACGAGCAGTACTTC,CAGRDRDRGSYNSYEQYF
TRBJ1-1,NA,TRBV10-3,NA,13,TGTGCCATCAGTGAGTCTGCTTACGGTGAAGCTTTCTTT,CAISESAYGEAFF
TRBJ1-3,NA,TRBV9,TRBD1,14,TGTGCCAGCAGCGCGACAGGGGCGGGAAACACCATATATTTT,CASSATGAGNTIYF
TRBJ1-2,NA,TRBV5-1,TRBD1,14,TGCGCCAGCAGCTCGGGACAGGGAAGAAATGGCTACACCTTC,CASSSGQGRNGYTF
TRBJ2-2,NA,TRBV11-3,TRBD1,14,TGTGCCAGCAGTTGGCGGACAGGGGCCGGGGAGCTGTTTTTT,CASSWRTGAGELFF
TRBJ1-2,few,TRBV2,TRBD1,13,TGTGCCCCCGGGGCAGGGGGCAACTATGGCTACACCTTC,CAPGAGGNYGYTF
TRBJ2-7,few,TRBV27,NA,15,TGTGCCAGCAGTCCAGCGACAGGGGAGGGATACGAGCAGTACTTC,CASSPATGEGYEQYF